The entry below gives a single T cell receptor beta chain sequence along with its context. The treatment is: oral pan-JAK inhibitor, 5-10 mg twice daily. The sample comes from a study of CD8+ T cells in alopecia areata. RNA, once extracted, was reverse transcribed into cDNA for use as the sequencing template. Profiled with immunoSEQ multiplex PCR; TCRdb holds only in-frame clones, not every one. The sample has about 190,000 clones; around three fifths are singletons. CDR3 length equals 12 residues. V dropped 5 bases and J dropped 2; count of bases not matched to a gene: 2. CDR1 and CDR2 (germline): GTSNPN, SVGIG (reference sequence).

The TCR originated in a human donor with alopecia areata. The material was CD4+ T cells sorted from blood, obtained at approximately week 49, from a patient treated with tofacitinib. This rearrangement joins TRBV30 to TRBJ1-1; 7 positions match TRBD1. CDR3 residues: CAWGTDNTEAFF. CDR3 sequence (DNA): TGTGCCTGGGGGACAGATAACACTGAAGCTTTCTTT.